These 9 T cell receptor beta chains came from one sample sequenced in a study of cytotoxic CD8 clonotypes in ibrutinib-treated CLL. TCRdb's copy holds only in-frame clones and misses some; the assay was immunoSEQ multiplex PCR. The table lists about 50,000 clones, over 65% of them singletons. The sample was PBMCs, taken after 24 months of ibrutinib treatment. The receptors shown here come from a human donor with chronic lymphocytic leukemia.

J is TRBJ1-5 and V is TRBV15; no clear D gene. V was trimmed by 0 bases and J by 9 bases, leaving 15 bases between them. This CDR3 region has 15 residues. Germline CDR1 is LNHNV and CDR2 is YYDKDF (reference sequence). The chain's CDR3 is CATSRDSRAQWPQHF. The CDR3 DNA reads TGTGCCACCAGCAGAGATAGCCGGGCCCAGTGGCCCCAGCATTTT.

The chain employs TRBV2 and TRBJ2-2; D not resolved. Germline V gives CDR1 SNHLY, CDR2 FYNNEI. Trimming left V 7 bases short and J 4 bases short, with 13 bases between. The CDR3 consists of 14 residues. The CDR3 spells CASMTGLLTGELFF. Here the CDR3 DNA reads TGTGCCAGCATGACTGGGCTTCTCACCGGGGAGCTGTTTTTT.

The CDR3 DNA reads TGTGCCAGCTCACCCGCTCGGGGGGGCCAAGAGACCCAGTACTTC. Residues: CASSPARGGQETQYF. The chain is built from TRBV18 and TRBJ2-5; 8 nucleotides line up with TRBD2. CDR1 and CDR2 from the germline V gene are KGHSH and LQKENI. The V gene end was trimmed by 3 bases and the J gene end by 1 base; junction bases not matched to a gene: 4. This CDR3 region has 15 residues.

About this clone itself: The sample has other DNA sequences that encode this CDR3 too. This chain connects TRBV5-1 to TRBJ2-1; the D is unclear. This CDR3 comprises 12 residues. Trimming cost V 0 bases and J 6 bases, with 4 bases left between them. Germline lookup yields CDR1 SGHRS and CDR2 YFSETQ. For the CDR3, the DNA is TGCGCCAGCAGCTTGGACAGCAATGAGCAGTTCTTC. Protein sequence: CASSLDSNEQFF.

This clone has just a few counts. The chain joins TRBV19 to TRBJ1-1, with D maybe TRBD1 (6 bases). The CDR3 length is 14 residues. Germline CDR1 reads LNHDA; CDR2 reads SQIVND (reference sequence). The ends were cut back, 3 bases at V and 1 base at J, with 9 bases in the middle. This CDR3 is CASSMKQGNTEAFF. For the CDR3, the DNA is TGTGCCAGTAGTATGAAACAGGGGAACACTGAAGCTTTCTTT.

V and J are TRBV19 and TRBJ2-1; D is uncertain. Looked up from germline, CDR1 is LNHDA and CDR2 is SQIVND (reference sequence). The CDR3 consists of 15 residues. V was clipped by 2 bases and J by 2 bases, with 10 bases between them. CDR3 nucleotide sequence: TGTGCCAGTAGTATACGCGTAGTCCCCTACAATGAGCAGTTCTTC. Its protein is CASSIRVVPYNEQFF.

The chain joins TRBV19 to TRBJ1-1; possibly TRBD1 for D (5 bases). The CDR3 loop spans 13 amino acids. Trimming removed 9 bases from V and 1 base from J, with 12 bases in between. Germline lookup yields CDR1 LNHDA and CDR2 SQIVND (reference sequence). CDR3 DNA: TGTGCCAGGGAAGGGGAGGGGAACACTGAAGCTTTCTTT. This gives the protein CAREGEGNTEAFF.

This clone was detected only once. This chain connects TRBV14 to TRBJ1-1; D is unclear. The V gene lost 1 base and the J gene lost 3 bases, with 6 bases spanning the gap. CDR3 length equals 13 residues. CDR1 is SGHDN, CDR2 FVKESK, per germline. CDR3 protein: CASSQGHYTEAFF. In DNA, the CDR3 is TGTGCCAGCAGCCAAGGACATTACACTGAAGCTTTCTTT.

The V and J genes are TRBV6-6 and TRBJ2-7, with D possibly being TRBD1 (6 bases). Germline values: CDR1 MNHNY, CDR2 SVGAGI (reference sequence). CDR3 length equals 13 residues. The V gene lost 5 bases and the J gene lost 7 bases, with 15 bases spanning the gap. The CDR3 region has the DNA TGTGCCAGCAGTCCCGGGACATCGGGGGAGCAGTACTTC. It codes for CASSPGTSGEQYF.